The clone carrying this T cell receptor (beta chain) was detected many times. The target antigen is unknown. Establishment of the diagnosis relied upon clinical symptoms, serum thyroxine, TRAb, thyroid ultrasound and orbital computed tomography. PBMCs had their origin in fresh peripheral blood (over 8.5 ml). TCR beta CDR3 amplification used RNA transcripts. First-round RT-PCR used HTBI primers; second-round multiplex PCR followed. TCRdb independently ran MiXCR on the multiplex PCR reads; one entry per CDR3 protein. Of around 600,000 distinct CDR3 sequences detected, roughly 39% appear once; the ten largest clones hold over 2.5%. The sample comes from a study of Graves' ophthalmopathy and Graves' hyperthyroidism. The wider study: Prior to any treatment, peripheral blood was collected at the time of initial diagnosis.

General study points: Blood also carried most expanded thyroid clonotypes exceeding 0.001 frequency.

V gave up 3 bases and J gave up 6 bases, with 8 bases separating them. The CDR3 totals 13 residues. This sequence was found in an adult man with Graves' ophthalmopathy. The sample taken for sequencing was peripheral blood. The chain carries TRBV12-3 or TRBV12-4 and TRBJ1-4, with D possibly TRBD1 on 5 matching bases. The CDR3 here is CASSFTRDEKLFF. The CDR3 DNA sequence: TGTGCCAGCAGTTTTACCAGGGATGAAAAACTGTTTTTT.